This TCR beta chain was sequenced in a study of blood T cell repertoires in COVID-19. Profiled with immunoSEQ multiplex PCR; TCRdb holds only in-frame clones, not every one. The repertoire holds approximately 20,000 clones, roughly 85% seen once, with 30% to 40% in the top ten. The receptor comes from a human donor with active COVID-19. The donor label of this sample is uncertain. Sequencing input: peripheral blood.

This CDR3 is CASTNSLQYTGELFF. CDR3 nucleotide sequence: TGTGCCTCGACTAACAGTCTGCAATACACCGGGGAGCTGTTTTTT. This chain joins TRBV30 and TRBJ2-2; TRBD2 might be the D (5 bases). The CDR3 extends over 15 amino acids. Germline assignment: CDR1 GTSNPN and CDR2 SVGIG (reference sequence). V gave up 7 bases and J gave up 3 bases, with 18 bases separating them.